This passage covers 17 T cell receptor beta chains from one sample sequenced in a study of graft-versus-host responses after intestinal transplantation. TCRdb's copy holds only in-frame clones and misses some; the assay was immunoSEQ multiplex PCR. This sample carries approximately 60,000 clones, 90% of them seen once, and the ten largest clones take about 1.7%. Which antigens these TCRs recognize remains unknown. Sequences were derived from unstimulated CD8+ T cells sorted from spleen or lymph node cells, sampled before transplant. The origin of the receptors is a human donor who was the organ donor for an intestinal transplant.

This sequence joins TRBV15 and TRBJ2-1, with a tentative D call TRBD2 (5 bases). V dropped 1 base and J dropped 3 bases, with 19 bases sitting between them. Looked up from germline, CDR1 is LNHNV and CDR2 is YYDKDF (reference sequence). The CDR3 loop spans 18 amino acids. The CDR3 coding sequence is TGTGCCACCAGCAGAGTAGGAGGATCTTACCTCCACTACAATGAGCAGTTCTTC. Protein: CATSRVGGSYLHYNEQFF.

The rearrangement uses TRBV27 and TRBJ1-6; 11 bases line up with TRBD1. CDR1 is MNHEY, CDR2 SMNVEV, per germline (reference sequence). CDR3 size: 14 residues. The ends lost 6 bases at V and 9 bases at J; junction bases unmatched: 4. CDR3 DNA: TGTGCCAGCAGACCGGGGACAGGGGGTTCACCCCTCCACTTT. This codes for CASRPGTGGSPLHF.

This chain links TRBV11-2 with TRBJ2-1, with D possibly matching TRBD1 (6 bases). Germline V gives CDR1 SGHAT, CDR2 FQNNGV. This CDR3 spans 15 amino acids. V was pared by 4 bases and J by 5 bases, with 15 bases between. CDR3 sequence reads: CASSYTPRQDNEQFF. The CDR3, as DNA: TGTGCCAGCAGCTACACCCCGAGACAGGACAATGAGCAGTTCTTC.

The V gene is TRBV28, the J gene TRBJ1-5; 7 positions match TRBD1. The V gene end was trimmed by 5 bases and the J gene end by 2 bases; junction bases not matched to a gene: 6. The CDR3 has 15 residues. The germline CDR1 and CDR2 sequences are MDHEN and SYDVKM. The CDR3 region is CASSQTGLGNQPQHF. The CDR3 DNA is TGTGCCAGCAGTCAGACAGGGCTTGGCAATCAGCCCCAGCATTTT.

V is TRBV9 and J is TRBJ1-1; D gene uncertain. Deletions cut 4 bases from V and 0 bases from J, with 19 bases between. There are 17 residues in the CDR3. Germline assignment: CDR1 SGDLS and CDR2 YYNGEE. CDR3 sequence reads: CASSPRPDTNLNTEAFF. CDR3 nucleotides: TGTGCCAGCAGCCCCCGACCCGACACCAATTTGAACACTGAAGCTTTCTTT.

The genes are TRBV4-1 and TRBJ1-1; a possible D gene is TRBD1 (6 bases). The germline CDR1 and CDR2 sequences are MGHRA and YSYEKL. The CDR3 consists of 13 residues. V was trimmed by 6 bases and J by 4 bases, leaving 12 bases between them. CDR3 residues: CASRGHGTTEAFF. The CDR3 DNA reads as TGCGCCAGCAGGGGACATGGGACCACTGAAGCTTTCTTT.

This chain joins TRBV28 and TRBJ1-5; 7 bases line up with TRBD1. From germline, CDR1 is MDHEN and CDR2 SYDVKM. The CDR3 is 15 residues long. Germline trimming cut 9 bases from V and 3 bases from J; bases unmatched to any gene: 11. CDR3 region: CASEDTGEYNQPQHF. CDR3 DNA: TGTGCCAGTGAAGACACAGGGGAGTACAATCAGCCCCAGCATTTT.

This chain connects TRBV30 to TRBJ2-7; tentative D call: TRBD2 (5 bases). There are 14 residues in the CDR3. The V end lost 4 bases, the J end lost 2 bases, and 15 bases lay between the germline ends. Germline V CDR1 and CDR2: GTSNPN, SVGIG (reference sequence). This chain's CDR3 is CAWTHAAGTYEQYF. CDR3 in DNA: TGTGCCTGGACCCACGCGGCGGGCACCTACGAGCAGTACTTC.

This rearrangement joins TRBV6-5 to TRBJ2-1; 13 bases map to TRBD2. Germline CDR1 MNHEY, CDR2 SVGAGI. The CDR3 covers 15 residues. V trimming: 1 base; J trimming: 8 bases; junction bases outside the gene matches: 2. The chain's CDR3 is CASSYWTSGSYEQFF. In nucleotides, the CDR3 is TGTGCCAGCAGTTACTGGACTAGCGGGAGTTATGAGCAGTTCTTC.

This clone was seen a single time. CDR3 protein: CSVATGNSNQPQHF. The CDR3 DNA is TGCAGCGTTGCGACAGGAAATAGCAATCAGCCCCAGCATTTT. The chain joins TRBV29-1 to TRBJ1-5; a weak D match, TRBD1 (6 bases). V dropped 4 bases and J dropped 0 bases, with 10 bases sitting between them. The CDR3 has 14 residues. The germline gives CDR1 SQVTM, CDR2 ANQGSEA. The variable domain in full, with the rest retrieved from reference TRBV29-1 and TRBJ1-5, is SAVISQKPSRDICQRGTSLTIQCQVDSQVTMMFWYRQQPGQSLTLIATANQGSEATYESGFVIDKFPISRPNLTFSTLTVSNMSPEDSSIYLCSVATGNSNQPQHFGDGTRLSIL.

The chain employs TRBV6-1 and TRBJ2-7; no firm D call. In germline, CDR1 is MNHNS, CDR2 SASEGT. V lost 3 bases and J lost 9, with 15 bases in between. The CDR3 runs 13 residues. CDR3 in DNA: TGTGCCAGCAGTGAGCCACCCCGACACCCGCAGTACTTC. Amino acids: CASSEPPRHPQYF.

This clone was observed a single time. The chain joins TRBV27 to TRBJ2-7, with 7 bases fitting TRBD1. The CDR3 extends over 15 amino acids. The J segment lost 3 bases and the V segment lost 5 bases, leaving 10 bases of the junction unmatched. CDR1 is MNHEY, CDR2 SMNVEV, per germline (reference sequence). The chain's CDR3 is CASSRRGLDFYEQYF. The CDR3, as DNA: TGTGCCAGCAGTCGAAGGGGGCTTGATTTCTACGAGCAGTACTTC.

J is TRBJ2-5 and V is TRBV2; D gene unclear. CDR3 length: 13 residues. V gave up 3 bases and J gave up 2 bases, with 7 bases separating them. Germline V CDR1 and CDR2: SNHLY, FYNNEI. The chain's CDR3 is CASSESVQETQYF. The CDR3 nucleotides are TGTGCCAGCAGTGAGTCAGTACAAGAGACCCAGTACTTC.

The chain couples TRBV27 to TRBJ2-1; TRBD2 agrees at 10 bases. The ends lost 5 bases at V and 7 bases at J; junction bases unmatched: 5. This CDR3 spans 14 amino acids. Germline assignment: CDR1 MNHEY and CDR2 SMNVEV (reference sequence). CDR3: CASSLAGVGNEQFF. CDR3 in DNA: TGTGCCAGCAGTCTAGCGGGAGTTGGGAATGAGCAGTTCTTC.

In this sample, this clone turned up once. This chain uses TRBV2 with TRBJ2-5; TRBD2 matches 7 bases. This CDR3 has 14 residues. Germline assignment: CDR1 SNHLY and CDR2 FYNNEI. The ends lost 1 base at V and 6 bases at J; junction bases unmatched: 5. The CDR3 DNA sequence: TGTGCCAGCAGTGAAGGCGGGAGTCGAAAGACCCAGTACTTC. It codes for CASSEGGSRKTQYF.

The chain uses TRBV7-6 and TRBJ2-3; 8 nucleotides agree with TRBD2. Trimming removed 3 bases from V and 3 bases from J; junction bases left unmatched: 14. This CDR3 is 18 amino acids long. Germline V gene lookup returns CDR1 SGHVS and CDR2 FNYEAQ. DNA for the CDR3: TGTGCCAGCAGCTTCATCCCCATCTTAGCGGGATTAACAGATACGCAGTATTTT. Amino acids: CASSFIPILAGLTDTQYF.

The chain has TRBV4-1 and TRBJ2-1; TRBD2 agrees at 12 bases. Germline lookup yields CDR1 MGHRA and CDR2 YSYEKL. The CDR3 totals 16 residues. V was pared by 4 bases and J by 0 bases, with 1 base of the junction left unmatched. This CDR3 is CASSPTSGSSYNEQFF. The CDR3 DNA reads TGCGCCAGCAGCCCGACTAGCGGGAGCTCCTACAATGAGCAGTTCTTC.